Below, 13 T cell receptor beta chains from the same sample are listed, as sequenced in a study of CD8 T cells in ankylosing spondylitis. TCRdb re-analysed the 5' RACE reads in MiXCR, keeping a single row per CDR3 protein. The repertoire consists of over 200,000 distinct CDR3 sequences, with under 12% occurring once and the leading ten covering approximately 20%. Sequencing used blood, either unsorted or a sorted T cell fraction (not recorded which). The source of these receptors is a male donor with ankylosing spondylitis or in good health (not recorded which).

This clonotype has at least ten counts. The chain combines TRBV3-1 with TRBJ1-1; no reliable D call. The germline CDR1 and CDR2 sequences are LGHDT and YNNKEL (reference sequence). Trimming took off 1 base at V and 1 base at J, with 10 bases between the two ends. The CDR3 sequence is 15 residues long. CDR3 DNA: TGTGCCAGCAGCCAAGGGCTGGGCGGGAACACTGAAGCTTTCTTT. Translating gives CASSQGLGGNTEAFF. The variable domain in full, with the rest retrieved from reference TRBV3-1 and TRBJ1-1, is DTAVSQTPKYLVTQMGNDKSIKCEQNLGHDTMYWYKQDSKKFLKIMFSYNNKELIINETVPNRFSPKSPDKAHLNLHINSLELGDSAVYFCASSQGLGGNTEAFFGQGTRLTVV.

This clonotype appeared many times. V and J are TRBV5-6 and TRBJ2-2, with D possibly being TRBD1 (5 bases). V lost 4 bases and J 4 bases, leaving 8 bases between the germline ends. Germline values: CDR1 SGHDT, CDR2 YYEEEE. The CDR3 runs to 13 residues. CDR3 bases: TGTGCCAGCAGCCGACAGTTCACCGGGGAGCTGTTTTTT. Translating it yields CASSRQFTGELFF.

Ten or more counts support this clonotype. The J gene is TRBJ2-3, the V gene TRBV20-1; D might be TRBD1 or TRBD2, each matching 6 bases. Deletions cut 5 bases from V and 2 bases from J, with 14 bases between. The CDR3 is 14 amino acids. CDR1 and CDR2 (germline): DFQATT, SNEGSKA (reference sequence). Here the CDR3 reads CSAQGSGVTDTQYF. CDR3 coding DNA: TGCAGTGCTCAGGGGTCGGGAGTCACAGATACGCAGTATTTT.

Only a few counts were recorded for this clonotype. The genes are TRBV2 and TRBJ1-2; maybe TRBD1 (5 bases). Germline values: CDR1 SNHLY, CDR2 FYNNEI. The CDR3 has 15 amino acids. V shed 4 bases and J shed 2 bases, with 14 bases lying between them. Here the CDR3 DNA reads TGTGCCAGCAGTGGACAGCCGCCGAAGAACTATGGCTACACCTTC. Its protein product is CASSGQPPKNYGYTF.

This clonotype showed up many times. This rearrangement joins TRBV20-1 to TRBJ2-1; D call uncertain. The CDR3 is made up of 13 amino acids. The V end lost 3 bases, the J end lost 7 bases, and 13 bases lay between the germline ends. Looked up from germline, CDR1 is DFQATT and CDR2 is SNEGSKA (reference sequence). CDR3 sequence reads: CSASVPVGNEQFF. CDR3 nucleotide sequence: TGCAGTGCTAGTGTGCCCGTAGGGAATGAGCAGTTCTTC.

This clonotype was counted many times. The chain uses TRBV9 and TRBJ2-1, with TRBD2 identical over 13 bases. CDR1 is SGDLS and CDR2 is YYNGEE in the germline V gene. The V gene end was trimmed by 4 bases and the J gene end by 4 bases; junction bases not matched to a gene: 8. The CDR3 spans 17 residues. CDR3 coding DNA: TGTGCCAGCAGCCCACACCGGACTAGCGGGGGTTACAATGAGCAGTTCTTC. Translating it yields CASSPHRTSGGYNEQFF. Complete variable domain (other parts from reference TRBV9 and TRBJ2-1): DSGVTQTPKHLITATGQRVTLRCSPRSGDLSVYWYQQSLDQGLQFLIQYYNGEERAKGNILERFSAQQFPDLHSELNLSSLELGDSALYFCASSPHRTSGGYNEQFFGPGTRLTVL.

The chain combines TRBV7-2 with TRBJ2-6, with D hard to call. Germline V gene data show CDR1 as SGHTA and CDR2 as FQGNSA. The V gene lost 1 base and the J gene lost 0 bases, with 4 bases spanning the gap. The CDR3 runs 15 residues. The DNA for the CDR3 is TGTGCCAGCAGCTTAGACTACTCTGGGGCCAACGTCCTGACTTTC. Translation: CASSLDYSGANVLTF.

This clonotype was counted ten times or more. The chain joins TRBV20-1 to TRBJ2-3; 7 bases align to TRBD1. Germline V CDR1 and CDR2: DFQATT, SNEGSKA (reference sequence). V dropped 4 bases and J dropped 5; count of bases not matched to a gene: 9. The CDR3 has 14 amino acids. The CDR3 DNA sequence: TGCAGTGCTATAGACAGGGCTTTAGTAGATACGCAGTATTTT. It translates to CSAIDRALVDTQYF.

This clonotype was observed a handful of times. This chain links TRBV7-3 with TRBJ2-3, with a possible D match to TRBD1 (6 bases). The CDR3 contains 14 residues. Germline assignment: CDR1 SGHTA and CDR2 FQGTGA. Trimming removed 4 bases from V and 9 bases from J, with 17 bases in between. CDR3 protein: CASSSTGHQSTQYF. The CDR3 region has the DNA TGTGCCAGCAGCTCCACGGGACACCAGAGCACGCAGTATTTT.

This clonotype occurred many times. The V call is TRBV7-6, the J call TRBJ1-1; TRBD1 aligns across 8 bases. V dropped 1 base and J dropped 12; count of bases not matched to a gene: 25. The CDR3 length is 19 residues. From germline, CDR1 is SGHVS and CDR2 FNYEAQ. The CDR3 coding sequence is TGTGCCAGCAGCTTAGATGACCGGACAGGGTTTCATCGGCTGACCGGGACTTTCTTT. Its protein product is CASSLDDRTGFHRLTGTFF.

This clonotype was seen many times. In this CDR3 the conserved last residue, phenylalanine or tryptophan, is missing, so a read error is likely. V is TRBV5-5 and J is TRBJ2-1; D remains ambiguous. The CDR3 loop spans 13 amino acids. CDR1 is SGHKS and CDR2 is YYEKEE in the germline V gene (reference sequence). V lost 0 bases to trimming and J lost 7 bases, with 8 bases between them. The CDR3 DNA reads TGTGCCAGCAGCTTGGGCCGGCCGAATGAGCAGTTCTTG. Protein product: CASSLGRPNEQFL.

This clonotype showed up many times. This chain joins TRBV27 and TRBJ2-1; TRBD2 matches at 7 bases. The V gene's germline CDR1 is MNHEY and CDR2 SMNVEV (reference sequence). V was clipped by 1 base and J by 0 bases; unmatched bases: 3. The CDR3 contains 16 residues. For the CDR3, the DNA is TGTGCCAGCAGTTTATTTGCGGGAGACTCCTACAATGAGCAGTTCTTC. This codes for CASSLFAGDSYNEQFF.

This clonotype has more than one count but fewer than ten. The chain recombines TRBV5-1 with TRBJ2-7; D may be TRBD1 or TRBD2 (6 bases each). There are 14 residues in the CDR3. V lost 4 bases and J 4 bases, leaving 15 bases between the germline ends. From germline, CDR1 is SGHRS and CDR2 YFSETQ. Here the CDR3 DNA reads TGCGCCAGCAGCCTGGAGGGACAACCGTACGAGCAGTACTTC. This codes for CASSLEGQPYEQYF.